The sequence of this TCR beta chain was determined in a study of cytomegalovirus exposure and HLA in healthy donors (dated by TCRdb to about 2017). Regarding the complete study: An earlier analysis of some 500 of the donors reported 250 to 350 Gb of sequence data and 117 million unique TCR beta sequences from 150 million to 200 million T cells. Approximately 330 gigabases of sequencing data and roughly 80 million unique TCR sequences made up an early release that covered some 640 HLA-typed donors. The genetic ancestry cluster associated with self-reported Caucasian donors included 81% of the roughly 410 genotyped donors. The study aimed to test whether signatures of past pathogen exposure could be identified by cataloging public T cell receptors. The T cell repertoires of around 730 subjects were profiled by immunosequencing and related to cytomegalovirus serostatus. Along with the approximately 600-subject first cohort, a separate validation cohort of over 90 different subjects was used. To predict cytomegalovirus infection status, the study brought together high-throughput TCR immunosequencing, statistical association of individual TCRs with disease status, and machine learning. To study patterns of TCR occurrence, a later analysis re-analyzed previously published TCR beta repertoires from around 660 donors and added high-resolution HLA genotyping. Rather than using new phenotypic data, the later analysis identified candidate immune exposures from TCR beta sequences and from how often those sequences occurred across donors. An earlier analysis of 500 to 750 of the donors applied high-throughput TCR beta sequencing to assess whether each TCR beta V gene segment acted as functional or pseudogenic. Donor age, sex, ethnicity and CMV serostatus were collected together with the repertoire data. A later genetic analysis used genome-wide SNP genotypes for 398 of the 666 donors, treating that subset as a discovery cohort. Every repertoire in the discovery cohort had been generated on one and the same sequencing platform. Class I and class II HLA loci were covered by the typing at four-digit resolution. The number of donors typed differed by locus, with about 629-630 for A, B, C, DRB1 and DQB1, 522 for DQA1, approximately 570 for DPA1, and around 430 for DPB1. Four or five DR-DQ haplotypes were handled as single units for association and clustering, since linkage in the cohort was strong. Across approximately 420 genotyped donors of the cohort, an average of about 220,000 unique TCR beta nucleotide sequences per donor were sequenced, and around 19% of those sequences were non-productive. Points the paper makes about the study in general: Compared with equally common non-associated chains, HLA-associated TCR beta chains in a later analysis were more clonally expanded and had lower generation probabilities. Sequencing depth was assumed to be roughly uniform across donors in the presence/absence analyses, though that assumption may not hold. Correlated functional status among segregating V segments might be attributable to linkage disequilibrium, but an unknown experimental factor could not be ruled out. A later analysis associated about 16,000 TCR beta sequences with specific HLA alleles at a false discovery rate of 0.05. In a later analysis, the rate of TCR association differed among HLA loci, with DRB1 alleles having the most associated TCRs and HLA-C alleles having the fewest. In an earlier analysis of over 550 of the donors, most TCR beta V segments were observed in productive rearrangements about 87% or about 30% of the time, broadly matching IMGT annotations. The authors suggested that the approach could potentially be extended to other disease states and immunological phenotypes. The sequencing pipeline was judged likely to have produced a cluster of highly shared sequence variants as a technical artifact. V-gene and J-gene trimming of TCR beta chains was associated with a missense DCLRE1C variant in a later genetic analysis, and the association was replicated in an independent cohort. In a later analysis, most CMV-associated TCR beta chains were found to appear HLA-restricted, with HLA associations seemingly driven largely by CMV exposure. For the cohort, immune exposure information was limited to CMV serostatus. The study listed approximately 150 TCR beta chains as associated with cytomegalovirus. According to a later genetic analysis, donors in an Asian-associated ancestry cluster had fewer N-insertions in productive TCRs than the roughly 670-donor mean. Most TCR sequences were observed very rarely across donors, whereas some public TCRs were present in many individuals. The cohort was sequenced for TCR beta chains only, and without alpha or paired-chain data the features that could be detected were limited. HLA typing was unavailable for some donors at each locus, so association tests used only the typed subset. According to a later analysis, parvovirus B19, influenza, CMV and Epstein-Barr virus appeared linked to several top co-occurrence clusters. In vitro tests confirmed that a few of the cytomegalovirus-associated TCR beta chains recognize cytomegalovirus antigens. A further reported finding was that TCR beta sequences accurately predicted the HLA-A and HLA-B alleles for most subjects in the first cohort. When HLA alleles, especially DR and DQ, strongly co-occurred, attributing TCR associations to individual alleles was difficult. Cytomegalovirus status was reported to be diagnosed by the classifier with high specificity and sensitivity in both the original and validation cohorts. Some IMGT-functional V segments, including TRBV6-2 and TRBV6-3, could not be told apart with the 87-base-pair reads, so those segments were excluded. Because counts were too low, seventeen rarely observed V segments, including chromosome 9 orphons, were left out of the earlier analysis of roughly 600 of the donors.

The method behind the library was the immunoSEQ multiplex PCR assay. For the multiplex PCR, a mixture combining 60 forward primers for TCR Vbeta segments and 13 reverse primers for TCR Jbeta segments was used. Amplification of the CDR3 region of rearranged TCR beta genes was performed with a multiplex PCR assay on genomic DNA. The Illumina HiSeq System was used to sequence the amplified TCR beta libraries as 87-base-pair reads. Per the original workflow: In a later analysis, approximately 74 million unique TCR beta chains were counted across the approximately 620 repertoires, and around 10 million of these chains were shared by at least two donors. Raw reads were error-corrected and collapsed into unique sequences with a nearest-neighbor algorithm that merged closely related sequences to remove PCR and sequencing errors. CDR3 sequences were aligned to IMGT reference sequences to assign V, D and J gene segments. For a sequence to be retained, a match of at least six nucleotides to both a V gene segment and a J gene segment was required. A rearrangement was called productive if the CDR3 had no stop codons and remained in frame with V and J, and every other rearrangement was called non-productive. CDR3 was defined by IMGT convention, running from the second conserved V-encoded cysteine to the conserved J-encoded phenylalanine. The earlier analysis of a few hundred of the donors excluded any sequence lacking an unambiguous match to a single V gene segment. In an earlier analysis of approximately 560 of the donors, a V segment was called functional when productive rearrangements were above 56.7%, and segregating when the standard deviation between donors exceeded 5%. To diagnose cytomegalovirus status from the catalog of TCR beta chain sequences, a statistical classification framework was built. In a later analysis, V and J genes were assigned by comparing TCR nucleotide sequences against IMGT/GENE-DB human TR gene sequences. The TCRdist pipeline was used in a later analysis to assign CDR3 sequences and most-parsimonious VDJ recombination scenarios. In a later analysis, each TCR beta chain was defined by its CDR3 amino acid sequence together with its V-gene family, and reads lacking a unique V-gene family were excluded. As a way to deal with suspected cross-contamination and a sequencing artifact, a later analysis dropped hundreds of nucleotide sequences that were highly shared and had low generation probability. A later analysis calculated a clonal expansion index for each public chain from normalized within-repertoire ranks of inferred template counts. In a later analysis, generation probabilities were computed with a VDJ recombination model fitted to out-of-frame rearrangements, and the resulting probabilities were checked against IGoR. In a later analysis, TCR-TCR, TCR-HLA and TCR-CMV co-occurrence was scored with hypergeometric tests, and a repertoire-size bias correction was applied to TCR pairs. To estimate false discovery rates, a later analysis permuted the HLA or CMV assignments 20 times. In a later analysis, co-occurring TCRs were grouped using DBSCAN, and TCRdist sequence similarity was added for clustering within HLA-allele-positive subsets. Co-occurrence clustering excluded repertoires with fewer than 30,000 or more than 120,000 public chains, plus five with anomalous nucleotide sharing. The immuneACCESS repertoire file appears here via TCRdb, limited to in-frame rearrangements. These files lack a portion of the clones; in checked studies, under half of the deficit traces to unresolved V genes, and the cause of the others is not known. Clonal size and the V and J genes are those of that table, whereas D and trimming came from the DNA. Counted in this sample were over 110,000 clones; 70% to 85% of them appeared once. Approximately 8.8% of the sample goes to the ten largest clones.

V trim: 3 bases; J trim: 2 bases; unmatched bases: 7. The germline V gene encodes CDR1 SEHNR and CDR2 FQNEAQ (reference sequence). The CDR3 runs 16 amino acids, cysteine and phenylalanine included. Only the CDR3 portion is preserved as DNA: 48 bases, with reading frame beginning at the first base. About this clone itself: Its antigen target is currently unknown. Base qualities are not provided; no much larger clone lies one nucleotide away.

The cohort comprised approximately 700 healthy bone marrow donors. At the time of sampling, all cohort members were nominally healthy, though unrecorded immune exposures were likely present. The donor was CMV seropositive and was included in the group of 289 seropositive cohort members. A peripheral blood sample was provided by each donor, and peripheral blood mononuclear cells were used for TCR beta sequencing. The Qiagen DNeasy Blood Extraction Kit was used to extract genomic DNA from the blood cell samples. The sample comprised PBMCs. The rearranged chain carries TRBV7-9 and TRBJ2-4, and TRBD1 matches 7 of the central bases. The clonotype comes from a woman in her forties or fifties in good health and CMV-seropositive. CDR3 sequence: CASSFQGGASKNIQYF. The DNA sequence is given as TGTGCCAGCAGCTTTCAAGGGGGCGCGTCCAAAAACATTCAGTACTTC. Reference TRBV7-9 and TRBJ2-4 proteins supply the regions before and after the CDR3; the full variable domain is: DTGVSQNPRHKITKRGQNVTFRCDPISEHNRLYWYRQTLGQGPEFLTYFQNEAQLEKSRLLSDRFSAERPKGSFSTLEIQRTEQGDSAMYLCASSFQGGASKNIQYFGAGTRLSVL.